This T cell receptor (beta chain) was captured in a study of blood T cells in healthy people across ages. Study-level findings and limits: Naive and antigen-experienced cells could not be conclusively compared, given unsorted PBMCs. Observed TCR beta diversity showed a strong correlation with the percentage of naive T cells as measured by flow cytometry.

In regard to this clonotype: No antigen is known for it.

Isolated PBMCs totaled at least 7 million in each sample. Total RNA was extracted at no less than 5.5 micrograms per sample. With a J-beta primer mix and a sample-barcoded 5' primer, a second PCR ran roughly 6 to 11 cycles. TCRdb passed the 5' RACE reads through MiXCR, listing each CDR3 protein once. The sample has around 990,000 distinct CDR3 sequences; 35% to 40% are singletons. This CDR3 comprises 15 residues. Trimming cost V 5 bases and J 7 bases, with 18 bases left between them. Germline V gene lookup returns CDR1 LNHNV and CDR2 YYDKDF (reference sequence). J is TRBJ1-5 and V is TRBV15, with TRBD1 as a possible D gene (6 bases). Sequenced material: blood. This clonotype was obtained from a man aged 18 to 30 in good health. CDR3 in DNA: TGTGCCACCAGCTCCAAGGGGGAGCTCATCCAGCCCCAGCATTTT. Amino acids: CATSSKGELIQPQHF. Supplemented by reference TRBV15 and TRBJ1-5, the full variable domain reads DAMVIQNPRYQVTQFGKPVTLSCSQTLNHNVMYWYQQKSSQAPKLLFHYYDKDFNNEADTPDNFQSRRPNTSFCFLDIRSPGLGDTAMYLCATSSKGELIQPQHFGDGTRLSIL.